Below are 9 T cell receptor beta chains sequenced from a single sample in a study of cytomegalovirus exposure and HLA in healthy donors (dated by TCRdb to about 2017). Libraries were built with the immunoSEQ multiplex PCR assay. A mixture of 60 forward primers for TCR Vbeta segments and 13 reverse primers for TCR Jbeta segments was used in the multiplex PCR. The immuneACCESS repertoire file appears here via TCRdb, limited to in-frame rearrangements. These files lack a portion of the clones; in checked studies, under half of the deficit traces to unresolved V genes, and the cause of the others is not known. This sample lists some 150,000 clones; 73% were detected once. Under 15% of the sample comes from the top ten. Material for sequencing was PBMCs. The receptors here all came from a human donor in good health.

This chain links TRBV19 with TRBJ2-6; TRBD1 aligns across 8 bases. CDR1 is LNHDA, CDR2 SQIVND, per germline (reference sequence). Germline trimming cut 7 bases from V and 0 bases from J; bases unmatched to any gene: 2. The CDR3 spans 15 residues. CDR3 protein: CASNRGSSGANVLTF. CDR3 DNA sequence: TGTGCCAGTAACAGGGGGAGCTCTGGGGCCAACGTCCTGACTTTC.

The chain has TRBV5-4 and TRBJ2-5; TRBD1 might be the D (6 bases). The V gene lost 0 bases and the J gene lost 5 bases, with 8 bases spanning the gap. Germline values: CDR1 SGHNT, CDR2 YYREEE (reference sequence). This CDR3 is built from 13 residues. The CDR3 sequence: CASSLDRVETQYF. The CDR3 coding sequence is TGTGCCAGCAGCTTGGACAGGGTGGAGACCCAGTACTTC.

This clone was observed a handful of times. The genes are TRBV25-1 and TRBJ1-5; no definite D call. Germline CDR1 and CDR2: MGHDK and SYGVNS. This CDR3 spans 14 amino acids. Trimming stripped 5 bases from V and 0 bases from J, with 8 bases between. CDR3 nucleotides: TGTGCCAGCAGTCCCCCGTTTAGCAATCAGCCCCAGCATTTT. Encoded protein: CASSPPFSNQPQHF.

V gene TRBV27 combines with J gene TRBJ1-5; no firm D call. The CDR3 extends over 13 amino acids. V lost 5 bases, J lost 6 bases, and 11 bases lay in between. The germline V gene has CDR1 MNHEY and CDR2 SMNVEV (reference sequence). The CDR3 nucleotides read TGTGCCAGCAGTCTTGGTAGCGGTCAGCCCCAGCATTTT. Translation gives CASSLGSGQPQHF.

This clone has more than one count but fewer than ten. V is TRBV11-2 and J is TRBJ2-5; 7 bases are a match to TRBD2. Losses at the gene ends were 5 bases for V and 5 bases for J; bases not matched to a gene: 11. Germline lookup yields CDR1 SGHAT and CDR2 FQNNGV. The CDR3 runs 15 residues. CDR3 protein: CASSPSGSGGETQYF. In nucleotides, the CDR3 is TGTGCCAGCAGCCCCTCGGGATCCGGGGGGGAGACCCAGTACTTC.

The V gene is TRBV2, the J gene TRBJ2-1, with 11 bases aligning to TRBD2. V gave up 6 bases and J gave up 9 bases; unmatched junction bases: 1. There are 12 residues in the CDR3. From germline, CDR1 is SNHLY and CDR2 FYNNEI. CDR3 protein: CASRTSGGEQFF. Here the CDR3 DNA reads TGTGCCAGCAGAACTAGCGGGGGTGAGCAGTTCTTC.

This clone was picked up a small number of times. The CDR3 reads CASSSSQGSSVVTQYF. CDR3 in DNA: TGTGCCAGCAGTTCTTCACAGGGTTCGAGTGTCGTGACCCAGTACTTC. The chain couples TRBV7-9 to TRBJ2-5; the D gene is possibly TRBD1 (6 bases). CDR1 and CDR2 (germline): SEHNR, FQNEAQ (reference sequence). Trimming took off 6 bases at V and 7 bases at J, with 24 bases between the two ends. CDR3 length equals 16 residues.

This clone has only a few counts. The CDR3 sequence: CAWSVSLSGNTIYF. The CDR3 nucleotides read TGTGCCTGGAGTGTTAGTCTCTCTGGAAACACCATATATTTT. This sequence joins TRBV30 and TRBJ1-3; no clear D. Germline V gene data show CDR1 as GTSNPN and CDR2 as SVGIG (reference sequence). This CDR3 comprises 14 residues. The V and J ends lost 0 bases and 0 bases respectively, with 6 bases between them.

The CDR3 nucleotides are TGTGCCAGCAGTACAGGGGAAAAAGATCAGCCCCAGCATTTT. This encodes CASSTGEKDQPQHF. J is TRBJ1-5 and V is TRBV9; 7 bases are shared with TRBD1. CDR3 length equals 14 residues. Germline CDR1 SGDLS, CDR2 YYNGEE. V lost 5 bases to trimming and J lost 5 bases; unmatched junction nucleotides: 7.